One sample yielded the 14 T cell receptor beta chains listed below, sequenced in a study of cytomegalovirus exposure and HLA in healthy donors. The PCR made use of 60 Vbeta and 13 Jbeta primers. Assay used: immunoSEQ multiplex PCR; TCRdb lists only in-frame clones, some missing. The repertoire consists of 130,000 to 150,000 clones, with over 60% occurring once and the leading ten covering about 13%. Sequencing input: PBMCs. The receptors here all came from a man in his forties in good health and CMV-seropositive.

CDR3 sequence: CASSYSAGSVSYEQYF. CDR3 nucleotides: TGTGCCAGCAGTTACTCGGCAGGGTCGGTCTCCTACGAGCAGTACTTC. This chain joins TRBV6-5 and TRBJ2-7; possible D gene TRBD1, 5 bases. V lost 0 bases and J 0 bases, leaving 12 bases between the germline ends. The CDR3 runs 16 residues. From germline, CDR1 is MNHEY and CDR2 SVGAGI.

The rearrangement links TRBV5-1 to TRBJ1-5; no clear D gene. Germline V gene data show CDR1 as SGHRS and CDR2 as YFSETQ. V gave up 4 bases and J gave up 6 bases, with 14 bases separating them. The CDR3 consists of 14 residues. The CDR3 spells CASSPGEGGQPQHF. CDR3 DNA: TGCGCCAGCAGCCCGGGAGAGGGCGGTCAGCCCCAGCATTTT.

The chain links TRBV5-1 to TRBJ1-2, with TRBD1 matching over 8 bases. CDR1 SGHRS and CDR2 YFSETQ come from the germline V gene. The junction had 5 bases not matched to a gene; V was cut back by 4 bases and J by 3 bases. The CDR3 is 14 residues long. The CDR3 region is CASSPGTGDYGYTF. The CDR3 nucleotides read TGCGCCAGCAGCCCCGGGACAGGCGACTATGGCTACACCTTC. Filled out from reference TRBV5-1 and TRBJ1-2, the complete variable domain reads KAGVTQTPRYLIKTRGQQVTLSCSPISGHRSVSWYQQTPGQGLQFLFEYFSETQRNKGNFPGRFSGRQFSNSRSEMNVSTLELGDSALYLCASSPGTGDYGYTFGSGTRLTVV.

CDR3 residues: CASSYSGRIYGYTF. The CDR3 DNA follows: TGTGCCAGCAGTTACTCGGGGCGGATCTATGGCTACACCTTC. The V call is TRBV6-6, the J call TRBJ1-2; tentatively, D is TRBD1 (5 bases). This CDR3 spans 14 amino acids. Per germline, CDR1 MNHNY and CDR2 SVGAGI (reference sequence). V was clipped by 0 bases and J by 4 bases, with 9 bases between them.

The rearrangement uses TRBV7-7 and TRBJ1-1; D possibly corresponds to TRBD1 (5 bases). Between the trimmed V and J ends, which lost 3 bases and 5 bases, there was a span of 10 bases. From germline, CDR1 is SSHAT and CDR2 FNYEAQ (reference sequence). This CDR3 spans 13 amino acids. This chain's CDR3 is CASSFPNRTEAFF. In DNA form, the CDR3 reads TGTGCCAGCAGCTTCCCTAACAGGACTGAAGCTTTCTTT.

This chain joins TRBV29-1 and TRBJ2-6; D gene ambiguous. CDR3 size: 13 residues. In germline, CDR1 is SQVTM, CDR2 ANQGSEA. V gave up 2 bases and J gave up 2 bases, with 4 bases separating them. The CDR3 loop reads CSVEQAGANVLTF. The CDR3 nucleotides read TGCAGCGTTGAACAGGCTGGGGCCAACGTCCTGACTTTC. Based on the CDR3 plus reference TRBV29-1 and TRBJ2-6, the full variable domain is SAVISQKPSRDICQRGTSLTIQCQVDSQVTMMFWYRQQPGQSLTLIATANQGSEATYESGFVIDKFPISRPNLTFSTLTVSNMSPEDSSIYLCSVEQAGANVLTFGAGSRLTVL.

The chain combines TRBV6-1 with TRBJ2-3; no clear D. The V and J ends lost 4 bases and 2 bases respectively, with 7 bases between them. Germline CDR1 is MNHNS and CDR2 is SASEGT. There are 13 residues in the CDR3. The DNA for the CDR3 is TGTGCCAGCAGTGTTTGGGCCACAGATACGCAGTATTTT. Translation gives CASSVWATDTQYF.

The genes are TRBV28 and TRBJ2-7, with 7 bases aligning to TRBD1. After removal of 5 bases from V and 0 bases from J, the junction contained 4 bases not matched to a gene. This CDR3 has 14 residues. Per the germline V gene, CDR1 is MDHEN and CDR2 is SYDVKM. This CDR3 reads CASSQQGSSYEQYF. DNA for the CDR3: TGTGCCAGCAGTCAACAGGGGAGCTCCTACGAGCAGTACTTC.

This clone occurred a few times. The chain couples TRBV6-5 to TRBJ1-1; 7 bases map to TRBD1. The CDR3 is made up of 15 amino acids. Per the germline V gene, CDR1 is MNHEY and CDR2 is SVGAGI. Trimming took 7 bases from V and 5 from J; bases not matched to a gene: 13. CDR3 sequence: CASTKTSGGKTEAFF. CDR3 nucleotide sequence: TGTGCCAGCACCAAAACTTCAGGGGGAAAGACTGAAGCTTTCTTT.

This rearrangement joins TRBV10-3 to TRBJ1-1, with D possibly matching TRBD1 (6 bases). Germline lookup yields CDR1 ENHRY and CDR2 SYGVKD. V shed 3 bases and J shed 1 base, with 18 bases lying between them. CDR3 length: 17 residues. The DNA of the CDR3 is TGTGCCATCAGTGATAAAACAGGGCTCAGGGGGAACACTGAAGCTTTCTTT. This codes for CAISDKTGLRGNTEAFF.

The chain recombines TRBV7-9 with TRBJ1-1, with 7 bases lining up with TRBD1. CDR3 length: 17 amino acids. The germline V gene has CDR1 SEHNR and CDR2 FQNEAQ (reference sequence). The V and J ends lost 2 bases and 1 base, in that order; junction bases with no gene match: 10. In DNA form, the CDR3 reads TGTGCCAGCAGCTTAAGGGGGCCCCTGGCAGAGAACACTGAAGCTTTCTTT. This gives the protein CASSLRGPLAENTEAFF. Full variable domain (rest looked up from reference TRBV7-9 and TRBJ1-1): DTGVSQNPRHKITKRGQNVTFRCDPISEHNRLYWYRQTLGQGPEFLTYFQNEAQLEKSRLLSDRFSAERPKGSFSTLEIQRTEQGDSAMYLCASSLRGPLAENTEAFFGQGTRLTVV.

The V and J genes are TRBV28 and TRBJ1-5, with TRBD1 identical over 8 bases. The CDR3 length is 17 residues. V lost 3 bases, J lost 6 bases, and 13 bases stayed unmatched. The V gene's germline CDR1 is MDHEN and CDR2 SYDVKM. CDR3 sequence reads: CASSLRTHRGASQPQHF. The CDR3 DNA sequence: TGTGCCAGCAGTTTGCGAACGCACAGGGGGGCAAGTCAGCCCCAGCATTTT.

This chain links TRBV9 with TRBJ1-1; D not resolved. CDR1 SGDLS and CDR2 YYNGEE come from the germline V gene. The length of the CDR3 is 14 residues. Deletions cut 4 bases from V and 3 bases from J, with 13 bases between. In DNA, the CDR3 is TGTGCCAGCAGCATGACCTCTCGGGACACTGAAGCTTTCTTT. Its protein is CASSMTSRDTEAFF.

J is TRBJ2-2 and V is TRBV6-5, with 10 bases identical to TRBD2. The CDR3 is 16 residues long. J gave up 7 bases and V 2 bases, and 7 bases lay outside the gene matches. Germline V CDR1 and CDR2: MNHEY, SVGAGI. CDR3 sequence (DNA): TGTGCCAGCAGTTACCCTAGCGGGAGAGTAATCGGGGAGCTGTTTTTT. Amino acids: CASSYPSGRVIGELFF.